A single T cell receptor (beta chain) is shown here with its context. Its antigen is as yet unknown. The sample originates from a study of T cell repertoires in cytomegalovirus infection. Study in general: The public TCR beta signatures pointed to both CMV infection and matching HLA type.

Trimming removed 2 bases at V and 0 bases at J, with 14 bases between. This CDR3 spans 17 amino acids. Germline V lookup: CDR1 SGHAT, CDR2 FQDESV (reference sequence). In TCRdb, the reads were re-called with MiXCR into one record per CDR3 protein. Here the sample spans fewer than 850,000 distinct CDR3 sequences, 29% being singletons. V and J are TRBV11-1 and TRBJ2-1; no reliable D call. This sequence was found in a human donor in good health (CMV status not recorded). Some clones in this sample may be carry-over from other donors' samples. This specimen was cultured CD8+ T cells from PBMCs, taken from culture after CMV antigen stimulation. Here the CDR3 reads CASSLKVGLGSYNEQFF. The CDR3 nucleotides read TGTGCCAGCAGCTTAAAAGTAGGATTGGGCTCCTACAATGAGCAGTTCTTC.